Detailed here is one T cell receptor (beta chain). The antigen is unknown. Sequence at one end of the junction differs from germline and may be a read error. TCR beta CDR3 regions were amplified from RNA transcripts. TCR CDR3 regions were first amplified by RT-PCR with HTBI primers. One entry per CDR3 protein, called by TCRdb with MiXCR from the multiplex PCR reads. The repertoire holds 80,000 to 100,000 distinct CDR3 sequences, with around 42% as singletons. The CDR3 has 15 residues. The V gene's germline CDR1 is MNHEY and CDR2 SMNVEV (reference sequence). Together with thyroid ultrasound, orbital computed tomography, serum thyroxine and TRAb, clinical symptoms were used for diagnoses. This entry comes from a study of T cells in Graves' hyperthyroidism and ophthalmopathy. The study, taken as a whole, reports: The blood repertoire included most of the expanded thyroid clonotypes above 0.001.

The receptor was derived from a woman in her 30s with Graves' hyperthyroidism. The chain recombines TRBV27 with TRBJ2-3; 11 nucleotides line up with TRBD1. Sequencing was performed on peripheral blood or thyroid tissue (not recorded which). The CDR3 reads CASGLGQGATDTQYF. The CDR3 coding sequence is TGTGCCAGCGGTTTAGGACAGGGGGCCACAGATACGCAGTATTTT.